This is a list of T cell receptor beta chains from one sample in a study of T-cell memory formation after mild COVID-19. TCRdb passed the 5' RACE reads through MiXCR, listing each CDR3 protein once. The sample gives 190,000 or so distinct CDR3 sequences, 20% to 25% of which show up once; under 25% is in the top ten. Sequencing was carried out using PBMCs or a T cell subset sorted from them (not recorded which). The receptors were gathered from an adult woman who had mild COVID-19 (a few samples of this study predate the infection). Cell type and time point are not known. The CDR3 runs from the conserved cysteine through the conserved F or W. Size is stated for part of the rows, as once, few or many counts, or as a class when the clone is expanded.

V: TRBV2; size: few; CDR3: CASSERAGLEKKLFF
V: TRBV5-6; size: -; CDR3: CASSTRRAGFSYEQYF
V: TRBV21-1; size: few; CDR3: CASSGGSGEETQYF
V: TRBV20-1; size: few; CDR3: CSARGYGETQYF
V: TRBV6-2/TRBV6-3; size: few; CDR3: CASSYYRLADNEQFF
V: TRBV4-1; size: few; CDR3: CASSPLAGAPYEQYF
V: TRBV27; size: -; CDR3: CASSLLFSGRANSYNEQFF
V: TRBV24-1; size: few; CDR3: CATSDPGTSGVNEQFF
V: TRBV30; size: -; CDR3: CAWSTTGDAEAFF
V: TRBV21-1; size: few; CDR3: CASSSHKGDSSYEQYF
V: TRBV29-1; size: few; CDR3: CSVERASSYNEQFF
V: TRBV4-3; size: few; CDR3: CASSQWTSTEQYF
V: TRBV7-6; size: -; CDR3: CASSETERNTEAFF
V: TRBV6-5; size: -; CDR3: CASSHGTDTQYF
V: TRBV7-2; size: few; CDR3: CARAGGITDTQYF
V: TRBV29-1; size: few; CDR3: CSVGPSGRTSGANVLTF
V: TRBV7-2; size: -; CDR3: CASSFLSGSTDTQYF